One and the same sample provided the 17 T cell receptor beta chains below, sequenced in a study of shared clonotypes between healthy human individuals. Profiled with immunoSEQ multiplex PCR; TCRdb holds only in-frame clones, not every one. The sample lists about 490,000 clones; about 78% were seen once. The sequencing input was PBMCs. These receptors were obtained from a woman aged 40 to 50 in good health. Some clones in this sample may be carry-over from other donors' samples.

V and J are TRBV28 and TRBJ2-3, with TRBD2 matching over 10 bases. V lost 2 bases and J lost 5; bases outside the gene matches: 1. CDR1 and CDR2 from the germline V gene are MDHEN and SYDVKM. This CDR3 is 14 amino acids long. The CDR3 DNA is TGTGCCAGCAGTTTAAGCGGGAGGGGAGATACGCAGTATTTT. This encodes CASSLSGRGDTQYF.

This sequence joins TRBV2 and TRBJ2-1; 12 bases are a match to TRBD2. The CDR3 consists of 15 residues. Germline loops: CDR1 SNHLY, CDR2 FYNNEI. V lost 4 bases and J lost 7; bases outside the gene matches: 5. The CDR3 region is CASSVETSGRNEQFF. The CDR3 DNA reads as TGTGCCAGCAGTGTTGAGACTAGCGGGAGAAATGAGCAGTTCTTC.

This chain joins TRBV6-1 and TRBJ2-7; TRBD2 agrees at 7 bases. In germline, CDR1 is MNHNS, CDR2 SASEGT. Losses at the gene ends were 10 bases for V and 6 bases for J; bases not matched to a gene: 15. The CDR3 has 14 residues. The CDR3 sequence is CATREGSGLAEQYF. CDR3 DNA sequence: TGTGCCACCAGAGAGGGTAGCGGGCTAGCCGAGCAGTACTTC.

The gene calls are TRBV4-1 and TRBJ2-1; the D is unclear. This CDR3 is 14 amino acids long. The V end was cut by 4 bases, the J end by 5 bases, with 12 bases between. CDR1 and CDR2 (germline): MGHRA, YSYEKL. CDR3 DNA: TGCGCCAGCAGCCCCAGCCGGTCTCACAATGAGCAGTTCTTC. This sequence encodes CASSPSRSHNEQFF.

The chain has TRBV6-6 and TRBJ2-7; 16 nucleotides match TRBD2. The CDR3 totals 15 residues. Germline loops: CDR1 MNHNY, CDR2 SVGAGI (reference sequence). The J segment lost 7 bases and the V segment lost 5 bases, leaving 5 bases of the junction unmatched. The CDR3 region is CASSLGLAGGLEQYF. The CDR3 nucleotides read TGTGCCAGCAGTCTGGGACTAGCGGGAGGGCTAGAGCAGTACTTC.

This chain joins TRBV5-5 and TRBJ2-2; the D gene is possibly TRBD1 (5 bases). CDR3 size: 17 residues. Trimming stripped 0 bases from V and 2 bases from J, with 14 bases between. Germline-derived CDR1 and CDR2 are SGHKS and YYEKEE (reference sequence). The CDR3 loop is CASSLETRTRNTGELFF. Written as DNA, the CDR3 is TGTGCCAGCAGCTTGGAGACCCGGACAAGAAACACCGGGGAGCTGTTTTTT. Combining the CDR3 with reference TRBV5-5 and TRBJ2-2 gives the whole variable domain DAGVTQSPTHLIKTRGQQVTLRCSPISGHKSVSWYQQVLGQGPQFIFQYYEKEERGRGNFPDRFSARQFPNYSSELNVNALLLGDSALYLCASSLETRTRNTGELFFGEGSRLTVL.

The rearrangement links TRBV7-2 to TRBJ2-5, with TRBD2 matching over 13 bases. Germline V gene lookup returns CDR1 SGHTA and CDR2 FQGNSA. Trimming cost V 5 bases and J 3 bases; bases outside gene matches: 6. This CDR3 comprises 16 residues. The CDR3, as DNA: TGTGCCAGCAGCCGACAGGGGACTAGCGGGAAAGAGACCCAGTACTTC. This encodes CASSRQGTSGKETQYF.

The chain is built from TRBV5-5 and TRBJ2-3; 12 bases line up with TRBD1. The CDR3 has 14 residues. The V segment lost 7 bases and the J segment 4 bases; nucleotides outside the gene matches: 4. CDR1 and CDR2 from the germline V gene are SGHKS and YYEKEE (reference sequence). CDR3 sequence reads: CASGGTGGADTQYF. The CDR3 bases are TGTGCCAGCGGGGGGACAGGGGGCGCAGATACGCAGTATTTT.

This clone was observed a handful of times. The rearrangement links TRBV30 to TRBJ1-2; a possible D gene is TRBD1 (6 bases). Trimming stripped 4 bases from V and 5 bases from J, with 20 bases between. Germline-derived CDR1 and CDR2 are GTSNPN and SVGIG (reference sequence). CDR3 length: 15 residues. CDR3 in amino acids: CAWTLTGKLRYGYTF. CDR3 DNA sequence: TGTGCCTGGACCTTGACAGGAAAACTACGTTATGGCTACACCTTC.

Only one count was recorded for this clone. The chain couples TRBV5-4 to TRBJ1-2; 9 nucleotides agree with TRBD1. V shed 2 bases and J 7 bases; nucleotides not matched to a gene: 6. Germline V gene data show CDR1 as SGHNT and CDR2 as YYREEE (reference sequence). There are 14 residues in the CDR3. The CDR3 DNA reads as TGTGCCAGCAGCTTACAACAGGGGGCGAGTGGCTACACCTTC. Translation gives CASSLQQGASGYTF.

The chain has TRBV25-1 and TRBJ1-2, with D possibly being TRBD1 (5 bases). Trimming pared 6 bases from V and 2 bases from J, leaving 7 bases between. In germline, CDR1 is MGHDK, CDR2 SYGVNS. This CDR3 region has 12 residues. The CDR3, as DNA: TGTGCCAGCAGAGGGGACAACTATGGCTACACCTTC. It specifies CASRGDNYGYTF.

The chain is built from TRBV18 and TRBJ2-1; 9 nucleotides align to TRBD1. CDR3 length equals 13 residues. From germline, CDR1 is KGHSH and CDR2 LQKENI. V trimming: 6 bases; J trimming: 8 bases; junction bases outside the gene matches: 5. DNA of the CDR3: TGTGCCAGCTCCAAGACAGGGGGTCATGAGCAGTTCTTC. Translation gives CASSKTGGHEQFF.

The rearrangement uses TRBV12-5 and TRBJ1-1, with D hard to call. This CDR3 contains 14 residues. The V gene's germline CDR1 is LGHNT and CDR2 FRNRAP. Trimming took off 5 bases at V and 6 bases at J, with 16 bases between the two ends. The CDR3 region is CASGLEGRAAEAFF. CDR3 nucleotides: TGTGCTAGTGGTCTCGAGGGTCGGGCGGCTGAAGCTTTCTTT.

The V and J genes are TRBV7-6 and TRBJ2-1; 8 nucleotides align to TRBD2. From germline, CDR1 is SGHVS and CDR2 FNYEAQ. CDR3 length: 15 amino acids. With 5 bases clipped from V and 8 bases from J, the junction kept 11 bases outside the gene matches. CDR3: CASSILADPRHEQFF. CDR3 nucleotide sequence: TGTGCCAGCAGCATACTAGCGGACCCTCGCCATGAGCAGTTCTTC.

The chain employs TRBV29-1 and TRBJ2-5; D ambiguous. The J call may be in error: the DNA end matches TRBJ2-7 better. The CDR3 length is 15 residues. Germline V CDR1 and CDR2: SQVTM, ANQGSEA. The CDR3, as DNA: TGCAGCGTCTTGCCTCTGACAAGAAACTCCTACGAGCAGTACTTC. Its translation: CSVLPLTRNSYEQYF.

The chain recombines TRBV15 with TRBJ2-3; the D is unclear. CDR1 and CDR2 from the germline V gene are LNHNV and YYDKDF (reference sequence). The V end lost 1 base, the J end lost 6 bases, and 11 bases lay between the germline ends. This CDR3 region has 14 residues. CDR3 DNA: TGTGCCACCAGCAGAGTCATATCCCTCGATACGCAGTATTTT. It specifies CATSRVISLDTQYF.

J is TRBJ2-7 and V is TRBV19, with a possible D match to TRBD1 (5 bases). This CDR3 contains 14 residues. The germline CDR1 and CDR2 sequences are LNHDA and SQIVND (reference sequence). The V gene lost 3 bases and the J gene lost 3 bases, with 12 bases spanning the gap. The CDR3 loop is CASSILGQGYEQYF. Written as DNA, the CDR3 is TGTGCCAGTAGTATTCTGGGGCAGGGCTACGAGCAGTACTTC. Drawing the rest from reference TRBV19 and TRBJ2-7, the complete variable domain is DGGITQSPKYLFRKEGQNVTLSCEQNLNHDAMYWYRQDPGQGLRLIYYSQIVNDFQKGDIAEGYSVSREKKESFPLTVTSAQKNPTAFYLCASSILGQGYEQYFGPGTRLTVT.